One sample yielded the 4 T cell receptor beta chains listed below, sequenced in a study of T cells after yellow fever vaccination. TCRdb passed the 5' RACE reads through MiXCR, listing each CDR3 protein once. The sample holds a few hundred thousand distinct CDR3 sequences, approximately 19% seen once. Sequencing was performed on PBMCs, taken before the yellow fever booster vaccination. Every receptor here comes from a man between 18 and 35 years old who received the YFV17D yellow fever vaccine.

The chain has TRBV7-2 and TRBJ1-1, with D possibly TRBD1 on 5 matching bases. CDR1 SGHTA and CDR2 FQGNSA come from the germline V gene. Trimming stripped 5 bases from V and 8 bases from J, with 12 bases between. The CDR3 extends over 12 amino acids. The CDR3 DNA reads as TGTGCCAGCAGCCCCCTGAACAGGGAAGCTTTCTTT. It is translated as CASSPLNREAFF.

The V call is TRBV6-9, the J call TRBJ2-7; TRBD1 might be the D (6 bases). Trimming left V 5 bases short and J 5 bases short, with 19 bases between. The germline V gene encodes CDR1 MNHGY and CDR2 SVAAGI. The CDR3 contains 15 residues. The DNA of the CDR3 is TGTGCCAGCAGTCACCCTCGGGCAGGGGTAAACGAGCAGTACGTC. This translates into CASSHPRAGVNEQYV.

The J gene is TRBJ2-7, the V gene TRBV4-3; D is perhaps TRBD1 (6 bases). CDR1 is LGHNA and CDR2 is YSLEER in the germline V gene. The V end was cut by 4 bases, the J end by 3 bases, with 10 bases between. This CDR3 contains 13 residues. The CDR3: CASSPQTGYEQYF. The CDR3 nucleotides read TGCGCCAGCAGCCCCCAGACAGGCTACGAGCAGTACTTC.

The genes are TRBV12-3 or TRBV12-4 and TRBJ2-1; 8 positions agree with TRBD1. The trim removed 10 bases at V and 10 bases at J, leaving 12 bases unmatched. CDR3 length equals 13 residues. The CDR3, as DNA: TGTGCCACCGTCTTAGACAGGGGTTGGGAGCAGTTCTTC. It encodes CATVLDRGWEQFF.